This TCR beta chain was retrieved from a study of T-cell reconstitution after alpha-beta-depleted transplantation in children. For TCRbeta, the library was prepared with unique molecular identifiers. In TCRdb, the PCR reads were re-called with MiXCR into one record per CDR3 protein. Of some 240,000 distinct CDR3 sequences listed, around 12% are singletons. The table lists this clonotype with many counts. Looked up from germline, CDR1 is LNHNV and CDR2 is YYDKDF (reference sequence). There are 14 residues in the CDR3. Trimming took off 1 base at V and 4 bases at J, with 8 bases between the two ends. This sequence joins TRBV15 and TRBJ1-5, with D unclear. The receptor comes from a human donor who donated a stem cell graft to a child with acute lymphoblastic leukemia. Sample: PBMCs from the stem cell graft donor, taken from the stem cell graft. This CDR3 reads CATSRALSNQPQHF. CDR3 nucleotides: TGTGCCACCAGCAGAGCCTTGTCAAATCAGCCCCAGCATTTT.